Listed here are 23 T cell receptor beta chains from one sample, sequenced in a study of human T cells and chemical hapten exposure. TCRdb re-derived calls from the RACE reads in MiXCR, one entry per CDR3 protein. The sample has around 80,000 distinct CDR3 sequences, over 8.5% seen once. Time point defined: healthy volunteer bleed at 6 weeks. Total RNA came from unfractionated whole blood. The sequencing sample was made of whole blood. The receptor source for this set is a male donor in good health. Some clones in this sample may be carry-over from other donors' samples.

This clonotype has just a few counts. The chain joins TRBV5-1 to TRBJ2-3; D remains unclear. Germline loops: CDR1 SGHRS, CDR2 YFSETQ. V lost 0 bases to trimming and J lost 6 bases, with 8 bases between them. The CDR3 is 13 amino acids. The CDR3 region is CASSLAFADTQYF. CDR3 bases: TGCGCCAGCAGCTTGGCCTTTGCTGATACGCAGTATTTT.

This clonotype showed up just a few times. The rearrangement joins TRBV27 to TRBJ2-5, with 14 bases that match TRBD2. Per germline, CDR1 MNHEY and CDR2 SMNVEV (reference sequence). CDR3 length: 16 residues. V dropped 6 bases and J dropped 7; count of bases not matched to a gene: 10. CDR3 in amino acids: CASSRIGTSGRGTQYF. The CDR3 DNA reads TGTGCCAGCAGCCGAATCGGGACTAGCGGGAGAGGGACCCAGTACTTC.

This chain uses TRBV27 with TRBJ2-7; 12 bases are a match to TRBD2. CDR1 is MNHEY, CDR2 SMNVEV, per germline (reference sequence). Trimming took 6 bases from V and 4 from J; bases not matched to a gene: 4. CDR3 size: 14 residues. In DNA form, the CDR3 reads TGTGCCAGCAGCCGGACTAGCGGGATTTACGAGCAGTACTTC. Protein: CASSRTSGIYEQYF.

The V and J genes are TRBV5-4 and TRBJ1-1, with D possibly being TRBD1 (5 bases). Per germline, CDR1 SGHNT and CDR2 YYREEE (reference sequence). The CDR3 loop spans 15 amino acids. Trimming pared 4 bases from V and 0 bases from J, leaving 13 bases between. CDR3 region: CASSTRQSLNTEAFF. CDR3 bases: TGTGCCAGCAGCACTAGACAGAGTCTGAACACTGAAGCTTTCTTT.

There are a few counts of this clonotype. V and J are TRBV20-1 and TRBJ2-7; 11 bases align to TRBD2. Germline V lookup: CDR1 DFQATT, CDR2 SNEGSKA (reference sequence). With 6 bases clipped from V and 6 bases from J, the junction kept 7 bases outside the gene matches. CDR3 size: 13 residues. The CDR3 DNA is TGCAGTGCCGGGACTAGCGGATGGGGCGAGCAGTACTTC. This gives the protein CSAGTSGWGEQYF.

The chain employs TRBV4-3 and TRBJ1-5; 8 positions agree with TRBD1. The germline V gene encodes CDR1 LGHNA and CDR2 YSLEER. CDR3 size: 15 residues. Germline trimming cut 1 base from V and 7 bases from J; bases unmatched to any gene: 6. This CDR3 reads CASSQGHRGTQPQHF. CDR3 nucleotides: TGCGCCAGCAGCCAAGGCCACAGGGGGACCCAGCCCCAGCATTTT.

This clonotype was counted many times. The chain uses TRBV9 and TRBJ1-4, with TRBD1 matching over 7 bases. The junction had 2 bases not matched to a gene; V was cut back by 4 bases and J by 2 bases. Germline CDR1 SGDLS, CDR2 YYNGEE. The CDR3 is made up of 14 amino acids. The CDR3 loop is CASSLQGTNEKLFF. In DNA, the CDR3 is TGTGCCAGCAGCTTACAGGGGACTAATGAAAAACTGTTTTTT.

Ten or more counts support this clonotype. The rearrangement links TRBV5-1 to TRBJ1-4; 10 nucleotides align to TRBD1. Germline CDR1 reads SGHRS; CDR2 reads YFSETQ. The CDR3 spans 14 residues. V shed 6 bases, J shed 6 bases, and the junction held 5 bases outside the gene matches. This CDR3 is CASTRQGADEKLFF. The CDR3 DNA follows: TGCGCCAGCACTCGACAGGGGGCTGATGAAAAACTGTTTTTT.

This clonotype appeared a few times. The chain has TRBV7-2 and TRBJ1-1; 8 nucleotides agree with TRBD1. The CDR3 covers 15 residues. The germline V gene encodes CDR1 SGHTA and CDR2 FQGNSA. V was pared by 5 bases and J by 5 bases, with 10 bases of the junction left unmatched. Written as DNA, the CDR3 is TGTGCCAGCAGCCCCCTCAGGGGGCCGGGAACTGAAGCTTTCTTT. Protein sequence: CASSPLRGPGTEAFF.

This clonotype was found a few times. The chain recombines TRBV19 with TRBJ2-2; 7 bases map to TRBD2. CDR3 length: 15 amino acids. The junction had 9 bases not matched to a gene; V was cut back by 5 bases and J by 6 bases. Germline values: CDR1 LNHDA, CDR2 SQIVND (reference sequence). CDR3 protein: CASSGLAVDAGELFF. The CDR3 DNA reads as TGTGCCAGTAGTGGGCTAGCGGTCGACGCCGGGGAGCTGTTTTTT.

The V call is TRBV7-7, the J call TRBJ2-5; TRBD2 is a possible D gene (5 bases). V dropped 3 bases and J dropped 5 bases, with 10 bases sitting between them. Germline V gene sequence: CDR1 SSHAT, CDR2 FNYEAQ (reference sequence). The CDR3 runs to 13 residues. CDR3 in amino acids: CASSFSGVETQYF. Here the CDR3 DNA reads TGTGCCAGCAGCTTCTCCGGGGTGGAGACCCAGTACTTC.

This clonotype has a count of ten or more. CDR3 region: CASSERGGIPYEQYF. The CDR3 DNA is TGTGCCAGCAGTGAAAGGGGGGGGATCCCCTACGAGCAGTACTTC. The chain is built from TRBV25-1 and TRBJ2-7; D may be TRBD2 (7 bases). The CDR3 length is 15 residues. Germline V gives CDR1 MGHDK, CDR2 SYGVNS. Trimming cost V 2 bases and J 2 bases, with 13 bases left between them.

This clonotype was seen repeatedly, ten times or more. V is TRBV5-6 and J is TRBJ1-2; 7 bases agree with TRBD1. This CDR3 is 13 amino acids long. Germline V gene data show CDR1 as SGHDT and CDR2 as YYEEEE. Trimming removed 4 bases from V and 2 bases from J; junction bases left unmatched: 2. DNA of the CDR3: TGTGCCAGCAGCCCGGGACAGAACTATGGCTACACCTTC. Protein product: CASSPGQNYGYTF.

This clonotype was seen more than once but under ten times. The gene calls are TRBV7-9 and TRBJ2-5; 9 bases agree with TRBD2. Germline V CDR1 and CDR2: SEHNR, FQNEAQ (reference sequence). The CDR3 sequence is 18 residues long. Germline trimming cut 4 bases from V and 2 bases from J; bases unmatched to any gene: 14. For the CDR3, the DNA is TGTGCCAGCAGCTACCCTGGCGGGAGGGCCGAGGGGCAAGAGACCCAGTACTTC. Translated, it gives CASSYPGGRAEGQETQYF. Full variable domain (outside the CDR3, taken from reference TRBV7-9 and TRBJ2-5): DTGVSQNPRHKITKRGQNVTFRCDPISEHNRLYWYRQTLGQGPEFLTYFQNEAQLEKSRLLSDRFSAERPKGSFSTLEIQRTEQGDSAMYLCASSYPGGRAEGQETQYFGPGTRLLVL.

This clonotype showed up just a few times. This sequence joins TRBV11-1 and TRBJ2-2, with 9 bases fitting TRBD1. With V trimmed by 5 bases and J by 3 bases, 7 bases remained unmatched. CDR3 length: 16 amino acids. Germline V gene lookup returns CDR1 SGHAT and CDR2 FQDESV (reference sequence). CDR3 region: CASSIYRGRDTGELFF. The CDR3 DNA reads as TGTGCCAGCAGCATATACAGGGGGCGCGACACCGGGGAGCTGTTTTTT.

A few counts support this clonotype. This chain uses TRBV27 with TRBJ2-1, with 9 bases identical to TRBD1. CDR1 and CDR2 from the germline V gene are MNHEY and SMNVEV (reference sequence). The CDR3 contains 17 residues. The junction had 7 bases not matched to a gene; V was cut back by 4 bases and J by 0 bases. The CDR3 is CASSSHRGPNSYNEQFF. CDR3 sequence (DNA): TGTGCCAGCAGTTCACACAGGGGGCCGAACTCCTACAATGAGCAGTTCTTC.

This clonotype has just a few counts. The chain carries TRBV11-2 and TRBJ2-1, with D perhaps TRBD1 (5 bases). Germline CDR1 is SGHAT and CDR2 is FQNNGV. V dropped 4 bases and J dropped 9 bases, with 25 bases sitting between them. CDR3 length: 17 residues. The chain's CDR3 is CASSSDPPRAFRSEQFF. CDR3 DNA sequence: TGTGCCAGCAGCTCCGACCCCCCCAGGGCATTTCGTAGTGAGCAGTTCTTC.

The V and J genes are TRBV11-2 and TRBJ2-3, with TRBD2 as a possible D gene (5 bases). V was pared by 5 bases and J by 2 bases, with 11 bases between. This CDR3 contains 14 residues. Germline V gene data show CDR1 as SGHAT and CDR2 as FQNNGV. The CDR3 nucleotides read TGTGCCAGCAGCCCCGGGGTTTCCACAGATACGCAGTATTTT. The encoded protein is CASSPGVSTDTQYF.

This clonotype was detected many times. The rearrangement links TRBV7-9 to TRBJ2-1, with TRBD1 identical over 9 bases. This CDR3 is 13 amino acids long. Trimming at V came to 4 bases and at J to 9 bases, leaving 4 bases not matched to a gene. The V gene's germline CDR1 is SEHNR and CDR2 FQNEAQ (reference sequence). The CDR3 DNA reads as TGTGCCAGCAGCTCGCGGACAGGGGTTGAGCAGTTCTTC. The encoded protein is CASSSRTGVEQFF.

For the CDR3, the DNA is TGTGCCAGCAGCTTAACGGCTAGCGGGAGAGTTGGACAAGAGACCCAGTACTTC. This encodes CASSLTASGRVGQETQYF. The chain employs TRBV7-9 and TRBJ2-5; 10 nucleotides line up with TRBD2. The CDR3 has 18 amino acids. Germline values: CDR1 SEHNR, CDR2 FQNEAQ (reference sequence). V dropped 2 bases and J dropped 2; count of bases not matched to a gene: 11.

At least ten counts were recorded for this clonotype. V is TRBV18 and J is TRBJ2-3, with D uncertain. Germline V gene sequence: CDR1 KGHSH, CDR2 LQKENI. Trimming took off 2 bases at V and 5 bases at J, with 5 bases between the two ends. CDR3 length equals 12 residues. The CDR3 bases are TGTGCCAGCTCACCAACCGGAGATACGCAGTATTTT. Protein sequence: CASSPTGDTQYF.

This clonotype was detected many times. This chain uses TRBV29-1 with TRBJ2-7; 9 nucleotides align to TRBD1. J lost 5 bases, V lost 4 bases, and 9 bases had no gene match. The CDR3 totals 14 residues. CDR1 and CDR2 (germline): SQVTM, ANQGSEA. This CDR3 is CSVASSGTGHEQYF. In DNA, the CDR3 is TGCAGCGTTGCCAGTTCCGGGACAGGGCACGAGCAGTACTTC.

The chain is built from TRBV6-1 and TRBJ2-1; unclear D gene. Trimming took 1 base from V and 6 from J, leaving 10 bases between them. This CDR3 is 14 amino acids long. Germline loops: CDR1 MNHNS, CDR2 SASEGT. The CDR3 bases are TGTGCCAGCAGTGAAGGGGATGGTAGCAATGAGCAGTTCTTC. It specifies CASSEGDGSNEQFF.